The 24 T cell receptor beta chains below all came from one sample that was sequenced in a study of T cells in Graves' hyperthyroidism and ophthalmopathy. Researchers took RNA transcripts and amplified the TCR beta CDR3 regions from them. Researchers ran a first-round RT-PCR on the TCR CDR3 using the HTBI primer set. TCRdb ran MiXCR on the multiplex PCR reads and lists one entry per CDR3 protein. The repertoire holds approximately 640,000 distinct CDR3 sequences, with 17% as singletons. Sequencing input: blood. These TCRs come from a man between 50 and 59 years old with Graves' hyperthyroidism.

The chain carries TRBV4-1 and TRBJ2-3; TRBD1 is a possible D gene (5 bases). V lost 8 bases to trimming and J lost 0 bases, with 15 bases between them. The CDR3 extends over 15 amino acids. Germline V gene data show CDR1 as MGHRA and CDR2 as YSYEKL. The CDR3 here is CASQMGLVSTDTQYF. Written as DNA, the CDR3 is TGCGCCAGCCAGATGGGGCTGGTTAGCACAGATACGCAGTATTTT.

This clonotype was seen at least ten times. The DNA of the CDR3 is TGCAGCGCGATTACAGTGAATCGCTCCTACGAGCAGTACTTC. The encoded protein is CSAITVNRSYEQYF. The V and J genes are TRBV29-1 and TRBJ2-7; no clear D gene. The V end lost 7 bases, the J end lost 0 bases, and 16 bases lay between the germline ends. Germline assignment: CDR1 SQVTM and CDR2 ANQGSEA. The CDR3 sequence is 14 residues long.

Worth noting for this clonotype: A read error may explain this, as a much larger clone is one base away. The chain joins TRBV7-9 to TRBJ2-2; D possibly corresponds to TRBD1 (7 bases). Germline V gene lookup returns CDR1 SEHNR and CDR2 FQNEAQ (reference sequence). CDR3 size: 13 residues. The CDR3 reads CASQTGNTGGLFF. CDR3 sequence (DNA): TGTGCCAGCCAGACAGGGAACACCGGGGGGCTGTTTTTT. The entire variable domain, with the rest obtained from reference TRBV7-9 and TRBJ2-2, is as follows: DTGVSQNPRHKITKRGQNVTFRCDPISEHNRLYWYRQTLGQGPEFLTYFQNEAQLEKSRLLSDRFSAERPKGSFSTLEIQRTEQGDSAMYLCASQTGNTGGLFFGEGSRLTVL.

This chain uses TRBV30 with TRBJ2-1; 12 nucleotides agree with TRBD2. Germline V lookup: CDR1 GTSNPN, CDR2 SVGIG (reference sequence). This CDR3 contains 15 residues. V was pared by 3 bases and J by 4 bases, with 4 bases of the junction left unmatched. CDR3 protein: CAWRPLAGGYNEQFF. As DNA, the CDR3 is TGTGCCTGGAGGCCCCTAGCGGGAGGGTACAATGAGCAGTTCTTC.

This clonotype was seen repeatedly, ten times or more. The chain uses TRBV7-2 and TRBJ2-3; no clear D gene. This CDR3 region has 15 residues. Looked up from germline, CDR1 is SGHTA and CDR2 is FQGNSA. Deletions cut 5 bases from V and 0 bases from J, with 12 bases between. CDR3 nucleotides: TGTGCCAGCAGCCGTCAGATCTCTAGCACAGATACGCAGTATTTT. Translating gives CASSRQISSTDTQYF.

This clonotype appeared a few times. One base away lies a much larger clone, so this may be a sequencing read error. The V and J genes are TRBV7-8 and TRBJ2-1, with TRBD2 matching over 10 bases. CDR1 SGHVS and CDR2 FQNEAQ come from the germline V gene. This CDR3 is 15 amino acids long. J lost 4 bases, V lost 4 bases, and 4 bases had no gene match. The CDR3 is CASSSTSGEYNEQFF. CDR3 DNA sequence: TGTGCCAGCAGCTCCACTAGCGGGGAATACAATGAGCAGTTCTTC.

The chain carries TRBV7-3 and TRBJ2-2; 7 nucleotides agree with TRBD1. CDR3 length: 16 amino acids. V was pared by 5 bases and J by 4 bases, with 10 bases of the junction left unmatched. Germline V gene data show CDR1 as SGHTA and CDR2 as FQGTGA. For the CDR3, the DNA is TGTGCCAGCAGCGATCTTACAGGGGCTCTCACCGGGGAGCTGTTTTTT. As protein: CASSDLTGALTGELFF.

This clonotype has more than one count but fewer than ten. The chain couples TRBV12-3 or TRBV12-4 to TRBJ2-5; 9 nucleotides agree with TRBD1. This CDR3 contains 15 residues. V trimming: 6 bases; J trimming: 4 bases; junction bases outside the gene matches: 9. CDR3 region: CASRPGTGNRETQYF. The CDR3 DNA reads TGTGCCAGCAGGCCCGGGACAGGGAATCGAGAGACCCAGTACTTC.

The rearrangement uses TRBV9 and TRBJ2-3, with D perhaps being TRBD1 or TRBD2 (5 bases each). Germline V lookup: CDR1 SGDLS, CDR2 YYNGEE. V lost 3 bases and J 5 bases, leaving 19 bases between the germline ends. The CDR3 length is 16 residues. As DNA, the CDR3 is TGTGCCAGCAGCGCATCCCGGCGGGCCACAGGAGATACGCAGTATTTT. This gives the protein CASSASRRATGDTQYF.

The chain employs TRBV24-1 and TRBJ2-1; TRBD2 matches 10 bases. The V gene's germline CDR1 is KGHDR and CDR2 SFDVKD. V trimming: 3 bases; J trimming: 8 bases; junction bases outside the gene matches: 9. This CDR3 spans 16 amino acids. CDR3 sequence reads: CATSDRPGTSVYEQFF. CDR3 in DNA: TGTGCCACCAGTGATCGTCCCGGGACTAGCGTCTATGAGCAGTTCTTC.

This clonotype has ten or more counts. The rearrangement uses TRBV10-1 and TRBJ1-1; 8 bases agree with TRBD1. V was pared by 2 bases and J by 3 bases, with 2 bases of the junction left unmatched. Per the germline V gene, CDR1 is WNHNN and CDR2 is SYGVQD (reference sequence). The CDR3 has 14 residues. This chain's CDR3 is CASSEGQGYTEAFF. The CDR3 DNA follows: TGCGCCAGCAGTGAGGGACAGGGCTACACTGAAGCTTTCTTT.

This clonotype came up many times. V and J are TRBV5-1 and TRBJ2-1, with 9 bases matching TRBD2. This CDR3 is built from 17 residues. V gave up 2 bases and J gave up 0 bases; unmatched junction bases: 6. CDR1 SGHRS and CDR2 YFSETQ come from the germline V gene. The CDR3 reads CASSFGNSGGSYNEQFF. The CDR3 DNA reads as TGCGCCAGCAGCTTCGGGAATAGCGGGGGCTCCTACAATGAGCAGTTCTTC.

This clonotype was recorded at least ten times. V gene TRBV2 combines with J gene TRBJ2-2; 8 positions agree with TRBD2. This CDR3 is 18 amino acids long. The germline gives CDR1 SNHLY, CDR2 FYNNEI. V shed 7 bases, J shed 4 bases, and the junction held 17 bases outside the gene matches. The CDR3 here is CASKRGSGAADGTGELFF. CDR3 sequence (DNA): TGTGCCAGCAAGCGGGGTAGCGGGGCCGCGGACGGCACCGGGGAGCTGTTTTTT.

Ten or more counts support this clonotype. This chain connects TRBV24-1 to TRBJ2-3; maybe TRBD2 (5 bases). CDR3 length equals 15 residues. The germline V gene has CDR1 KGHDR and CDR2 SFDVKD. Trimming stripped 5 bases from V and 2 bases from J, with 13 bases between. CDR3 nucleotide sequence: TGTGCCACCAGTGTTCCGGGGATACCCACAGATACGCAGTATTTT. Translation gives CATSVPGIPTDTQYF.

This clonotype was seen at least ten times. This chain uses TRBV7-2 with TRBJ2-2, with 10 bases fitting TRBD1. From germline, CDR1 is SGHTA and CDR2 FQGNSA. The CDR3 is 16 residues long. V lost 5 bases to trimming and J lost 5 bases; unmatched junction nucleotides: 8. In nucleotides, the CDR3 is TGTGCCAGCAGCATCCGACAGGGGGCGAGGACCGGGGAGCTGTTTTTT. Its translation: CASSIRQGARTGELFF. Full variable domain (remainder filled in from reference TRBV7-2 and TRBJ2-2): GAGVSQSPSNKVTEKGKDVELRCDPISGHTALYWYRQSLGQGLEFLIYFQGNSAPDKSGLPSDRFSAERTGGSVSTLTIQRTQQEDSAVYLCASSIRQGARTGELFFGEGSRLTVL.

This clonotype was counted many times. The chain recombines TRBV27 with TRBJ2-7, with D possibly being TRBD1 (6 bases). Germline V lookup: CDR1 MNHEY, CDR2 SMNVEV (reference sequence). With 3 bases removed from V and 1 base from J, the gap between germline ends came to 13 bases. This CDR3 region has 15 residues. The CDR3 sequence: CASSLTAGVSYEQYF. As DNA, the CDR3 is TGTGCCAGCAGTTTGACGGCAGGGGTGTCCTACGAGCAGTACTTC.

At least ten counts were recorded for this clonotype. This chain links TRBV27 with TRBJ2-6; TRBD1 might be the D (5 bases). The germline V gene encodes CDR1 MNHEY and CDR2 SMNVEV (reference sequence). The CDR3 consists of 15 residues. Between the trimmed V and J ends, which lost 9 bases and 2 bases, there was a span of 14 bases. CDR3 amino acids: CASGRLGPGANVLTF. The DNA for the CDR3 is TGTGCCAGTGGACGGCTGGGGCCTGGGGCCAACGTCCTGACTTTC.

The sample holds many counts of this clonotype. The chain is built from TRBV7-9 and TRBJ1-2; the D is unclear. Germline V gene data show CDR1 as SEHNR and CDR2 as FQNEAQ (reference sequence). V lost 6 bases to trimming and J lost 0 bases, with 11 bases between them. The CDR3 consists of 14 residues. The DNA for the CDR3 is TGTGCCAGCAGTGGAACGGAGGCTAACTATGGCTACACCTTC. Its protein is CASSGTEANYGYTF. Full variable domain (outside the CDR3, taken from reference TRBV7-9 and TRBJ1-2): DTGVSQNPRHKITKRGQNVTFRCDPISEHNRLYWYRQTLGQGPEFLTYFQNEAQLEKSRLLSDRFSAERPKGSFSTLEIQRTEQGDSAMYLCASSGTEANYGYTFGSGTRLTVV.

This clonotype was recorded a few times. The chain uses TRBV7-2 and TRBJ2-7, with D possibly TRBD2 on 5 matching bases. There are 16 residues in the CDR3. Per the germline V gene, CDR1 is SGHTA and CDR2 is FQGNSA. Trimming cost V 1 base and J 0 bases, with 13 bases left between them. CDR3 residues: CASSLGPAESSYEQYF. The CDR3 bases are TGTGCCAGCAGCTTAGGTCCAGCGGAAAGCTCCTACGAGCAGTACTTC.

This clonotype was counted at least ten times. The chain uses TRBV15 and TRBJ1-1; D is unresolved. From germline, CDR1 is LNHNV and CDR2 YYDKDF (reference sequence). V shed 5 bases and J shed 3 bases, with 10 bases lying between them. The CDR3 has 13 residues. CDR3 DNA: TGTGCCACCAGCTACCTGACCCACACTGAAGCTTTCTTT. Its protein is CATSYLTHTEAFF.

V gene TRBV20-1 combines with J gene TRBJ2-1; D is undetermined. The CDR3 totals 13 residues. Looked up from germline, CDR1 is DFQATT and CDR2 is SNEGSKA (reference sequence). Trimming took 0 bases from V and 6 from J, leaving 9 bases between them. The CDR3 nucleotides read TGCAGTGCTAGAGATCCCACCGGCAATGAGCAGTTCTTC. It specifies CSARDPTGNEQFF.

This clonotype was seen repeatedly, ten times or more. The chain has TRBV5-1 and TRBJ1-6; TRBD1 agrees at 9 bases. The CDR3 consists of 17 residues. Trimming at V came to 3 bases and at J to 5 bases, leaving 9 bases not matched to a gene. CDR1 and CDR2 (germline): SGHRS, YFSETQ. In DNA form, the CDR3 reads TGCGCCAGCAGCTCCAAGTCAGGACAGGGGAATAATTCACCCCTCCACTTT. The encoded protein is CASSSKSGQGNNSPLHF.

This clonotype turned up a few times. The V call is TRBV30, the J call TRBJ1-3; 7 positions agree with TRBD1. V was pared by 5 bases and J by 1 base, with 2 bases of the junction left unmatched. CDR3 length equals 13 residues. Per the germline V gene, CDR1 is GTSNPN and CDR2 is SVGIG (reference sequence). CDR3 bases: TGTGCCTGGGCACAGGGGTCTGGAAACACCATATATTTT. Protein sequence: CAWAQGSGNTIYF.

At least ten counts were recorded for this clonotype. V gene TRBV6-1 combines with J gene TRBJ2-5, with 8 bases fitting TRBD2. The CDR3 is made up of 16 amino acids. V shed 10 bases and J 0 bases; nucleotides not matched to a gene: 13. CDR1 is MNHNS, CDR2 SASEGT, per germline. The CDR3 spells CATMVEEREYQETQYF. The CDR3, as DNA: TGTGCCACCATGGTGGAGGAGCGGGAGTACCAAGAGACCCAGTACTTC.